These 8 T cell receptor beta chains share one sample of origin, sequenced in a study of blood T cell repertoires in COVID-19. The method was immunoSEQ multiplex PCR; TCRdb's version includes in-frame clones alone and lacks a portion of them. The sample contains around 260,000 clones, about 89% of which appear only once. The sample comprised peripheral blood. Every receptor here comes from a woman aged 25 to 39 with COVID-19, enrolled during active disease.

CDR3 DNA sequence: TGTGCCAGCAGCCAGGGACAGGGACTAACTAGGTGGGGCTACACCTTC. It specifies CASSQGQGLTRWGYTF. This rearrangement joins TRBV3-1 (or the pseudogene TRBV3-2) to TRBJ1-2, with 9 bases fitting TRBD1. Trimming cost V 3 bases and J 8 bases; bases outside gene matches: 13. Germline assignment: CDR1 LGHDT and CDR2 YNNKEL (reference sequence). The CDR3 length is 16 residues.

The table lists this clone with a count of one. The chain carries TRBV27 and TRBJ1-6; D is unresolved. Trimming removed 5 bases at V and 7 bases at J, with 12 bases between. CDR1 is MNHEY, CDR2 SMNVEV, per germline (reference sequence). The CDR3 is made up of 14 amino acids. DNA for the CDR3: TGTGCCAGCAGTCTTCGGACTGCGAATTCACCCCTCCACTTT. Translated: CASSLRTANSPLHF.

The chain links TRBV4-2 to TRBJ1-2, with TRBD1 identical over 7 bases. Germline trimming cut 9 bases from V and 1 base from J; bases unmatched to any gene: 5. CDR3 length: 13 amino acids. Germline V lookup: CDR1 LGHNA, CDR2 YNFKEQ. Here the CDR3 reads CASGTALNYGYTF. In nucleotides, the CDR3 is TGTGCCAGTGGGACAGCCCTTAACTATGGCTACACCTTC.

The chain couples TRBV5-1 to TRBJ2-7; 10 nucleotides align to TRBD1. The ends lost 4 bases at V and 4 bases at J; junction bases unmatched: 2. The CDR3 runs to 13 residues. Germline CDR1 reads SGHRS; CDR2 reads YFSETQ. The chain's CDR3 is CASSGDRGYEQYF. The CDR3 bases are TGCGCCAGCAGCGGGGACAGGGGATACGAGCAGTACTTC.

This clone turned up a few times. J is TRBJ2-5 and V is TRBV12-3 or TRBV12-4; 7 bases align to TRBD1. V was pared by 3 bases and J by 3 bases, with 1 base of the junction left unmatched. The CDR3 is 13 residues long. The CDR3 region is CASSLGQKETQYF. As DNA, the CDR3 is TGTGCCAGCAGTTTGGGACAGAAAGAGACCCAGTACTTC.

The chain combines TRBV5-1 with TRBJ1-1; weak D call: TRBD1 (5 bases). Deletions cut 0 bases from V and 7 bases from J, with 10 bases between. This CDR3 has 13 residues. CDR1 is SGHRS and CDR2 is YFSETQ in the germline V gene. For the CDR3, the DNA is TGCGCCAGCAGCTTGGAAACAGGCAGTGAAGCTTTCTTT. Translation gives CASSLETGSEAFF.

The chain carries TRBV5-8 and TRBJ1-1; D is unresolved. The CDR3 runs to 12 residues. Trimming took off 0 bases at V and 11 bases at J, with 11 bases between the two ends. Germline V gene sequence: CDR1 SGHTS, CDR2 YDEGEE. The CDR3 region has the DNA TGTGCCAGCAGCTTGGTTGCGGCCTCGGCTTTCTTT. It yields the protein CASSLVAASAFF.

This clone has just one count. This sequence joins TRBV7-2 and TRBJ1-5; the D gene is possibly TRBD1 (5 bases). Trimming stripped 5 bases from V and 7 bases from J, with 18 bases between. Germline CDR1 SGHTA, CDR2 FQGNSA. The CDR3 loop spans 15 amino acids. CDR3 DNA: TGTGCCAGCAGCCCGGGGGTGGGAGGAAAGCAGCCCCAGCATTTT. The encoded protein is CASSPGVGGKQPQHF.